The rows below give T cell receptor beta chains drawn from one sample of a study of CD8 T cells in Susac syndrome. TCRdb re-called the immunoSEQ multiplex PCR reads through MiXCR, storing one row per CDR3 protein. The data show about 110,000 distinct CDR3 sequences, 95% to 98% seen once. Sequences were obtained from CD4+ T cells from PBMCs. The receptors here all came from a human donor in good health. CDR3s include the opening cysteine and the closing phenylalanine or tryptophan. The order of the fields is J gene, D gene, clone size, V gene, CDR3 DNA, CDR3 protein. A D gene is named only where the DNA matches it firmly. Only part of the rows carry a size: once, few, many, or a class if the clone is expanded.

J gene: TRBJ2-3
D gene: TRBD1
clone size: NA
V gene: TRBV6-5
CDR3 DNA: TGTGCCAGCAGTTACGACGGACAGGGGAGCACAGATACGCAGTATTTT
CDR3 protein: CASSYDGQGSTDTQYF

J gene: TRBJ2-7
D gene: NA
clone size: NA
V gene: TRBV6-2/TRBV6-3
CDR3 DNA: TGTGCCAGCAGTTCCGCAGGTTTTACCTACGAGCAGTACTTC
CDR3 protein: CASSSAGFTYEQYF

J gene: TRBJ2-7
D gene: NA
clone size: NA
V gene: TRBV3-1
CDR3 DNA: TGTGCCAGCAGTCAATCCTACGAGCAGTACTTC
CDR3 protein: CASSQSYEQYF

J gene: TRBJ2-3
D gene: TRBD1
clone size: NA
V gene: TRBV25-1
CDR3 DNA: TGTGCCAGCAGTGGGGTCGGGCAGGGGGCGAGGAATACGCAGTATTTT
CDR3 protein: CASSGVGQGARNTQYF

J gene: TRBJ2-5
D gene: TRBD2
clone size: NA
V gene: TRBV5-4
CDR3 DNA: TGTGCCAGCATGGAAGGACTAGCGTCACAAGAGACCCAGTACTTC
CDR3 protein: CASMEGLASQETQYF

J gene: TRBJ1-5
D gene: NA
clone size: NA
V gene: TRBV7-9
CDR3 DNA: TGTGCCAGCAGCTTCGGTAGGAATCAGCCCCAGCATTTT
CDR3 protein: CASSFGRNQPQHF

J gene: TRBJ2-1
D gene: TRBD2
clone size: NA
V gene: TRBV4-2
CDR3 DNA: TGTGCCAGCAGCCAAGATGGGAGGGGCAACAATGAGCAGTTCTTC
CDR3 protein: CASSQDGRGNNEQFF

J gene: TRBJ2-7
D gene: NA
clone size: NA
V gene: TRBV25-1
CDR3 DNA: TGTGCCAGCGAGATCGGGGGACCCCCCTACGAGCAGTACTTC
CDR3 protein: CASEIGGPPYEQYF

J gene: TRBJ2-4
D gene: TRBD2
clone size: NA
V gene: TRBV6-2/TRBV6-3
CDR3 DNA: TGTGCCAGCAGTTACTCGAGACTAGCGGTAGCCAAAAACATTCAGTACTTC
CDR3 protein: CASSYSRLAVAKNIQYF

J gene: TRBJ2-7
D gene: NA
clone size: NA
V gene: TRBV25-1
CDR3 DNA: TGTGCCAGCAGTGAATTGCGGAAGGGGGAGCAGTACTTC
CDR3 protein: CASSELRKGEQYF

J gene: TRBJ2-1
D gene: TRBD2
clone size: once
V gene: TRBV7-2
CDR3 DNA: TGTGCCAGCAGCTTTTTTGGCGGACTAGCGGAGTACAATGAGCAGTTCTTC
CDR3 protein: CASSFFGGLAEYNEQFF

J gene: TRBJ1-1
D gene: TRBD1
clone size: NA
V gene: TRBV19
CDR3 DNA: TGTGCCAGTAGGGACAGGGGGCGATCGATTGGCACTGAAGCTTTCTTT
CDR3 protein: CASRDRGRSIGTEAFF

J gene: TRBJ2-2
D gene: TRBD2
clone size: NA
V gene: TRBV4-2
CDR3 DNA: TGTGCCAGCAGCCAAGTGGGACTAGCGGGAGATACCGGGGAGCTGTTTTTT
CDR3 protein: CASSQVGLAGDTGELFF

J gene: TRBJ2-1
D gene: NA
clone size: NA
V gene: TRBV24-1
CDR3 DNA: TGTGCCACCAGTGATACAAACAGGGATAATGAGCAGTTCTTC
CDR3 protein: CATSDTNRDNEQFF

J gene: TRBJ2-7
D gene: TRBD2
clone size: NA
V gene: TRBV9
CDR3 DNA: TGTGCCAGCAGCGTAGGGACTAGCGGGGATTACGGGCAGTACTTC
CDR3 protein: CASSVGTSGDYGQYF

J gene: TRBJ1-5
D gene: NA
clone size: NA
V gene: TRBV3-1
CDR3 DNA: TGTGCCAGCAGCCAAGGGTGGGGCAATCAGCCCCAGCATTTT
CDR3 protein: CASSQGWGNQPQHF

J gene: TRBJ1-2
D gene: NA
clone size: NA
V gene: TRBV3-1
CDR3 DNA: TGTGCCAGCAGCCAATCGGATAGCTACACCTTC
CDR3 protein: CASSQSDSYTF

J gene: TRBJ1-5
D gene: NA
clone size: NA
V gene: TRBV7-2
CDR3 DNA: TGTGCCAGCAGCAAACAGGAAAATCAGCCCCAGCATTTT
CDR3 protein: CASSKQENQPQHF

J gene: TRBJ2-7
D gene: NA
clone size: NA
V gene: TRBV24-1
CDR3 DNA: TGTGCCACCAGTGATTCTCGTAGACCGGACTACGAGCAGTACTTC
CDR3 protein: CATSDSRRPDYEQYF

J gene: TRBJ2-6
D gene: NA
clone size: NA
V gene: TRBV7-9
CDR3 DNA: TGTGCCAGCAGCTTAGTGGGGGCCAACGTCCTGACTTTC
CDR3 protein: CASSLVGANVLTF

J gene: TRBJ2-2
D gene: NA
clone size: NA
V gene: TRBV11-2
CDR3 DNA: TGTGCCAGCACCACCCAGTCGACCGGGATCGGGGAGCTGTTTTTT
CDR3 protein: CASTTQSTGIGELFF

J gene: TRBJ2-5
D gene: TRBD1
clone size: NA
V gene: TRBV6-5
CDR3 DNA: TGTGCCAGCAGTACGGACAGGGGGCGTCGAGAGACCCAGTACTTC
CDR3 protein: CASSTDRGRRETQYF

J gene: TRBJ2-7
D gene: TRBD2
clone size: few
V gene: TRBV13
CDR3 DNA: TGTGCCAGCAGCTTAGTCAAAAGCGGGGGGGACTACGAGCAGTACTTC
CDR3 protein: CASSLVKSGGDYEQYF

J gene: TRBJ1-3
D gene: NA
clone size: NA
V gene: TRBV4-1
CDR3 DNA: TGCGCCAGCAGCCAAGATCTCAGCCCTGGAAACACCATATATTTT
CDR3 protein: CASSQDLSPGNTIYF

J gene: TRBJ2-2
D gene: NA
clone size: NA
V gene: TRBV27
CDR3 DNA: TGTGCCAGTCAGACCTACACCGGGGAGCTGTTTTTT
CDR3 protein: CASQTYTGELFF

J gene: TRBJ2-4
D gene: NA
clone size: NA
V gene: TRBV12-3/TRBV12-4
CDR3 DNA: TGTGCCAGCAGTTCCGGGGTGGGAGCCAAAAACATTCAGTACTTC
CDR3 protein: CASSSGVGAKNIQYF

J gene: TRBJ1-1
D gene: NA
clone size: NA
V gene: TRBV7-9
CDR3 DNA: TGTGCCAGCAGCCGTCAGTCCGTAGGACAGATGAACACTGAAGCTTTCTTT
CDR3 protein: CASSRQSVGQMNTEAFF

J gene: TRBJ2-5
D gene: NA
clone size: NA
V gene: TRBV15
CDR3 DNA: TGTGCCACCAGCAGCGGGACAAGCGTTCTGGAGACCCAGTACTTC
CDR3 protein: CATSSGTSVLETQYF

J gene: TRBJ2-3
D gene: NA
clone size: NA
V gene: TRBV28
CDR3 DNA: TGTGCCAGCAGCCCGACAAGACAGCCAAATACGCAGTATTTT
CDR3 protein: CASSPTRQPNTQYF

J gene: TRBJ2-1
D gene: TRBD2
clone size: NA
V gene: TRBV5-6
CDR3 DNA: TGTGCCAGCAGATCGAAAGGGGGGACTAGCCCAAGCTCCTACAATGAGCAGTTCTTC
CDR3 protein: CASRSKGGTSPSSYNEQFF

J gene: TRBJ2-4
D gene: TRBD1
clone size: NA
V gene: TRBV20-1
CDR3 DNA: TGCAGTGCTGGGACAGGGATGGAAGTCAAAAACATTCAGTACTTC
CDR3 protein: CSAGTGMEVKNIQYF

J gene: TRBJ2-1
D gene: TRBD2
clone size: NA
V gene: TRBV29-1
CDR3 DNA: TGCAGCGTTGAGTCTCTAGCGGGAGCCTACTCCTACAATGAGCAGTTCTTC
CDR3 protein: CSVESLAGAYSYNEQFF

J gene: TRBJ2-7
D gene: NA
clone size: NA
V gene: TRBV7-2
CDR3 DNA: TGTGCCAGCAGCTTAGCTGTGGCCTACGAGCAGTACTTC
CDR3 protein: CASSLAVAYEQYF

J gene: TRBJ1-2
D gene: TRBD1
clone size: NA
V gene: TRBV3-1
CDR3 DNA: TGTGCCAGCAGCCAAAACAGGGGAGGTTATGGCTACACCTTC
CDR3 protein: CASSQNRGGYGYTF

J gene: TRBJ1-1
D gene: NA
clone size: NA
V gene: TRBV7-9
CDR3 DNA: TGTGCCAGCAGCTTGAGTGCCACCACTGAAGCTTTCTTT
CDR3 protein: CASSLSATTEAFF

J gene: TRBJ2-3
D gene: TRBD1
clone size: NA
V gene: TRBV9
CDR3 DNA: TGTGCCAGCAGCGTAGCCGGACAGGGGGGGCCCGATACGCAGTATTTT
CDR3 protein: CASSVAGQGGPDTQYF

J gene: TRBJ1-3
D gene: NA
clone size: NA
V gene: TRBV3-1
CDR3 DNA: TGTGCCAGCAGCCAAGGCAGGCCCTCTGGAAACACCATATATTTT
CDR3 protein: CASSQGRPSGNTIYF

J gene: TRBJ2-7
D gene: NA
clone size: NA
V gene: TRBV4-1
CDR3 DNA: TGCGCCAGCAGCCAAGACGGCCAATTGGGGTTTGAGCAGTACTTC
CDR3 protein: CASSQDGQLGFEQYF

J gene: TRBJ1-2
D gene: NA
clone size: NA
V gene: TRBV2
CDR3 DNA: TGTGCCAGCAGGGCCTGGACAGAAATTGCTGGCTACACCTTC
CDR3 protein: CASRAWTEIAGYTF

J gene: TRBJ2-5
D gene: TRBD1
clone size: NA
V gene: TRBV6-6
CDR3 DNA: TGTGCCACGGGGTCCGGGACAGGGAACCTTGAGGGTCACTTC
CDR3 protein: CATGSGTGNLEGHF

J gene: TRBJ2-7
D gene: TRBD2
clone size: NA
V gene: TRBV7-2
CDR3 DNA: TGTGCCAGCAGCACCCGGACTAGCGGGGGAGGCATTGGGCAGTACTTC
CDR3 protein: CASSTRTSGGGIGQYF

J gene: TRBJ2-5
D gene: TRBD2
clone size: NA
V gene: TRBV5-1
CDR3 DNA: TGCGCCAGCAGCTTAGGGTTACTAGCGGGGGTCCAAGAGACCCAGTACTTC
CDR3 protein: CASSLGLLAGVQETQYF

J gene: TRBJ1-4
D gene: TRBD1
clone size: once
V gene: TRBV6-2/TRBV6-3
CDR3 DNA: TGTGCCAGCAGCACCGGGACAGGGCTACTTAATGAAAAACTGTTTTTT
CDR3 protein: CASSTGTGLLNEKLFF

J gene: TRBJ1-6
D gene: NA
clone size: NA
V gene: TRBV7-9
CDR3 DNA: TGTGCCAGCAGCAAGTGGACGGGAAATTCACCCCTCCACTTT
CDR3 protein: CASSKWTGNSPLHF

J gene: TRBJ1-4
D gene: NA
clone size: NA
V gene: TRBV29-1
CDR3 DNA: TGCAGCGTTAAGGCTAGGGAAAAACTGTTTTTT
CDR3 protein: CSVKAREKLFF

J gene: TRBJ2-3
D gene: NA
clone size: NA
V gene: TRBV24-1
CDR3 DNA: TGTGCCACCAGTCTGGGCGGGATGGGAGATACGCAGTATTTT
CDR3 protein: CATSLGGMGDTQYF

J gene: TRBJ1-1
D gene: TRBD1
clone size: NA
V gene: TRBV29-1
CDR3 DNA: TGCAGCGTTGATGGACAGGGCTCTGAAGCTTTCTTT
CDR3 protein: CSVDGQGSEAFF

J gene: TRBJ1-2
D gene: TRBD1
clone size: NA
V gene: TRBV4-1
CDR3 DNA: TGCGCCAGCAGCCGAGGGAGTAAGGGACAGCCCTATGGCTACACCTTC
CDR3 protein: CASSRGSKGQPYGYTF

J gene: TRBJ2-6
D gene: TRBD1
clone size: NA
V gene: TRBV2
CDR3 DNA: TGTGCCAGCACCGGACAGGGGATCTCTGGGGCCAACGTCCTGACTTTC
CDR3 protein: CASTGQGISGANVLTF

J gene: TRBJ1-3
D gene: TRBD1
clone size: NA
V gene: TRBV29-1
CDR3 DNA: TGCAGCGTCGTGGACAGGGCTGGAAACACCATATATTTT
CDR3 protein: CSVVDRAGNTIYF

J gene: TRBJ1-1
D gene: NA
clone size: NA
V gene: TRBV29-1
CDR3 DNA: TGCAGCGTTGAAGGCCCCCAGGGGCGGGGGCATGCCTCTGAAGCTTTCTTT
CDR3 protein: CSVEGPQGRGHASEAFF

J gene: TRBJ2-3
D gene: NA
clone size: NA
V gene: TRBV2
CDR3 DNA: TGTGCCAGCAGTGAGCAGGGACCTAGCACAGATACGCAGTATTTT
CDR3 protein: CASSEQGPSTDTQYF

J gene: TRBJ1-2
D gene: NA
clone size: NA
V gene: TRBV5-1
CDR3 DNA: TGCGCCAGCAGCTTGCAGATCGACGGCTATGGCTACACCTTC
CDR3 protein: CASSLQIDGYGYTF

J gene: TRBJ2-7
D gene: NA
clone size: NA
V gene: TRBV7-9
CDR3 DNA: TGTGCCAGCAGACCAGTGATTCTGGCGGGGACCTACGAGCAGTACTTC
CDR3 protein: CASRPVILAGTYEQYF

J gene: TRBJ2-1
D gene: NA
clone size: NA
V gene: TRBV29-1
CDR3 DNA: TGCAGCGTTGAGGGCCGACAGTCATCCTACAATGAGCAGTTCTTC
CDR3 protein: CSVEGRQSSYNEQFF